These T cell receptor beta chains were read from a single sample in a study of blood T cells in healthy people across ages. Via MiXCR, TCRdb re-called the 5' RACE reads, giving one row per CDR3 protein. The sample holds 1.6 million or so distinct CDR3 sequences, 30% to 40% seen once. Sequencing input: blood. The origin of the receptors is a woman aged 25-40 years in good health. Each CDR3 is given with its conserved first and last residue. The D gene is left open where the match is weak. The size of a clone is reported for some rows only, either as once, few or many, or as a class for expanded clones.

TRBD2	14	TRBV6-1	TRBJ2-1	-	TGTGCCAGCACCGGGACTAGCGGAAACAATGAGCAGTTCTTC	CASTGTSGNNEQFF
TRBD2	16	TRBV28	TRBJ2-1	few	TGTGCCAGCAGTCCCCTACTAGCGGACGTTCCTACAGTATGGTTCTTC	CASSPLLADVPTVWFF
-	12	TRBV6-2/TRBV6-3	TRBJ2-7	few	TGTGCCAGCAGCCAAATGGCGCGGGAGCAGTACTTC	CASSQMAREQYF
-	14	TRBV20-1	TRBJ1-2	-	TGCAGTGCCCCAGTGGAGGGCCGGAACTATGGCTACACCTTC	CSAPVEGRNYGYTF
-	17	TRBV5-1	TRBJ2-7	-	TGCGCCAGCAGCTTGCCCCAGGAAGGGGGTTGGTCCTACGAGCAGTACTTC	CASSLPQEGGWSYEQYF
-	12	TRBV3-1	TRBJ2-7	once	TGTGCCAGCAGCCAAGAAATCGGGTTACAGTACTTC	CASSQEIGLQYF
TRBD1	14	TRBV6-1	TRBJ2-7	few	TGTACCAGCAGTGAAGGGGACAGCTCCTACGAGCAGTACTTC	CTSSEGDSSYEQYF
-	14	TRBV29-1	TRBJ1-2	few	TGCAGCGTAAAAGGGACGGCAGCTAACTATGGCTACACCTTC	CSVKGTAANYGYTF
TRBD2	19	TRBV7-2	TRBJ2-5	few	TGTGCCAGCAGCTTAGGGGCGACTAGCGGGGCCTCCAAGTGGGAGACCCAGTACTTC	CASSLGATSGASKWETQYF
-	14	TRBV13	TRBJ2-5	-	TGTGCCAGCAGCGTGTACCTAGGAAGGGAGACCCAGTACTTC	CASSVYLGRETQYF
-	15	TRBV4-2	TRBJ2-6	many	TGCGCCAGCAGCCAACTGGGGTCTGGGGCCAACGTCCTGACTTTC	CASSQLGSGANVLTF
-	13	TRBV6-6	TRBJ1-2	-	TGTGCCAGCAGTAACCGGTATAACTATGGCTACACCTTC	CASSNRYNYGYTF
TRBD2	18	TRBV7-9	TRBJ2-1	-	TGTGCCAGCAGCACACCCCGTAGCGGGAGAGCATCCTACAATGAGCAGTGCTTC	CASSTPRSGRASYNEQCF
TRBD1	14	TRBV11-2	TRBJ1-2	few	TGTGCCAGCAGCTTGGCGGGACAGACCTATGGCTACACCTTC	CASSLAGQTYGYTF
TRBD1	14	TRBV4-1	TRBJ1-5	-	TGCGCCAGCAGCATACAGGGGACGAATCAGCCCCAGCATTTT	CASSIQGTNQPQHF
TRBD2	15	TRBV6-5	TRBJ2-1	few	TGTGCCAGCAGTTACGGCGGGAGGCCCGACAATGAGCAGTTCTTC	CASSYGGRPDNEQFF
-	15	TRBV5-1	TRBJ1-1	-	TGCGCCAGCAGACCCGGGACCATCATGAACACTGAAGCTTTCTTT	CASRPGTIMNTEAFF
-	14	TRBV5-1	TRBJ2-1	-	TGCGCCAGCAGCTCGGGACTGGTCTACAATGAGCAGTTCTTC	CASSSGLVYNEQFF
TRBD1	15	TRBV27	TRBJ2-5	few	TGTGCCAGCGGACGGGACAGCGACGCTTGGGAGACCCAGTACTTC	CASGRDSDAWETQYF
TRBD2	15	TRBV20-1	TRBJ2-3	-	TGCAGTGCTAGAGATGGCGCGGGGAGGGGAGATACGCAGTATTTT	CSARDGAGRGDTQYF
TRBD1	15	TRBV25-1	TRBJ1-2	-	TGTGCCAGCAGCGAACCGGGACAGGGGTACTATGGCTACACCTTC	CASSEPGQGYYGYTF
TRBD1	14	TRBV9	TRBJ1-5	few	TGTGCCAGCAGCCTTGGACAGGACGGTCAGCCCCAGCATTTT	CASSLGQDGQPQHF
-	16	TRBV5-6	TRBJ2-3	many	TGTGCCAGCAGCTTGTTTGCGACCAAACTTCCAGATACGCAGTATTTT	CASSLFATKLPDTQYF
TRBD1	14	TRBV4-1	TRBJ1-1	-	TGCGCCAGCAGCCAAGGACAGGGTGGGGCTGAAGCTTTCTTT	CASSQGQGGAEAFF
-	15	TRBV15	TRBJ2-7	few	TGTGCCACCAGCAGATCCCCTCCAGGCACCTACGAGCAGTACTTC	CATSRSPPGTYEQYF
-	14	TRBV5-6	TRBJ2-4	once	TGTGCCAGCAGCTGGAGGACCGCCCCGAGCATTCAGTACTTC	CASSWRTAPSIQYF
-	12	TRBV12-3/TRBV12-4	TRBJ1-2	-	TGTGCCAGCACCTCAGGAGACTATGGCTACACCTTC	CASTSGDYGYTF
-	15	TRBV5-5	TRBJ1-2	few	TGTGCCAGCAGCTTGGGGAGGACACCCTCCTATGGCTACACCTTC	CASSLGRTPSYGYTF
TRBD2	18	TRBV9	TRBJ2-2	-	TGTGCCAGCAGCGTATCGCCGTCTAGCGGGGGGAGTACCGGGGAGCTGTTTTTT	CASSVSPSSGGSTGELFF
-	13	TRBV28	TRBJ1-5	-	TGTGCCAGCAGTTTGGGCACTCACTCCCCCCAGCATTTT	CASSLGTHSPQHF
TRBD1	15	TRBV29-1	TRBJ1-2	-	TGCAGCGTTGAGAGGGGGCGCGAAACGGGCTATGGCTACACCTTC	CSVERGRETGYGYTF
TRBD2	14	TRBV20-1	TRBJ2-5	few	TGCAGTGCACTTGCGGGACTAGCGGGAAGGGAGCAGTACTTC	CSALAGLAGREQYF
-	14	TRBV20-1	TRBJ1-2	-	TGCAGTGCTTACCCCGGGCTTTGGGGCTATGGCTACACCTTC	CSAYPGLWGYGYTF
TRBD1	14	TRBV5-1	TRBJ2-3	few	TGCGCCAGCAGTCGGACAGGTCAGAGAGATACGCAGTATTTT	CASSRTGQRDTQYF
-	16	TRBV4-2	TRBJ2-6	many	TGTGCCAGCAGCCAAGATTCGGGGCTTGGGGCCAACGTCCTGACTTTC	CASSQDSGLGANVLTF
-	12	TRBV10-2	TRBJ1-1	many	TGCGCCACCGCCGGTTCGAACACTGAAGCTTTCTTT	CATAGSNTEAFF
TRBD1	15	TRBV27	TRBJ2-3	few	TGTGCCAGCAGTTCATGGACAGGGCGCACAGATACGCAGTATTTT	CASSSWTGRTDTQYF
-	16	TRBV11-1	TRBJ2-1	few	TGTGCCAGCAGCCCCGGAGTAGCGCACCCTTACAATGAGCAGTTCTTC	CASSPGVAHPYNEQFF
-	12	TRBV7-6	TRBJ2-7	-	TGTGCCAGCAGCACCGCCGCCTACGAGCAGTACTTC	CASSTAAYEQYF
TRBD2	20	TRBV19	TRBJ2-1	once	TGTGCCAGTAGTATTGGAGCGGGATACCTTTATTATCACTCCTACAATGAGCAGTTCTTC	CASSIGAGYLYYHSYNEQFF
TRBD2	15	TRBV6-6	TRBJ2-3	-	TGTGCCAGCAGCCACGGACTAGCGGGGGTGGATACGCAGTATTTT	CASSHGLAGVDTQYF
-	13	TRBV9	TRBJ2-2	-	TGTGCCAGCAGCGTAGATCAGGGGTGGGAGCTGTTTTTT	CASSVDQGWELFF
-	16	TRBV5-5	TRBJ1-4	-	TGTGCCGGCAGCCCCCACGAGCGGGGGCTTAATGAAAAACTGTTTTTT	CAGSPHERGLNEKLFF
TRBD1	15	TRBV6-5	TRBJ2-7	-	TGTGCCAGCAGTCTTGGGGCAGGGGGAGCCTACGAGCAGTACTTC	CASSLGAGGAYEQYF
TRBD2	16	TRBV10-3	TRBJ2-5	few	TGTGCCATCAGTGAGTCGCCCGTGCGGGGGGAAGAGACCCAGTACTTC	CAISESPVRGEETQYF
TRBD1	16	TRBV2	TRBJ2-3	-	TGTGCCAGCAGCGCTACTCAGGGGGCAGTTGCAGATACGCAGTATTTT	CASSATQGAVADTQYF
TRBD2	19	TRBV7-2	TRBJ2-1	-	TGTGCCAGCAGCCCCCGACTAGCGGGGGGGCCGGGTCTTTACAATGAGCAGTTCTTC	CASSPRLAGGPGLYNEQFF